What follows are 28 T cell receptor beta chains derived from one specimen sequenced in a study of T-cell reconstitution after alpha-beta-depleted transplantation in children. Unique molecular identifiers were used in preparing the TCRbeta library. Via MiXCR, TCRdb re-called the PCR reads, giving one row per CDR3 protein. The sample contains about 900,000 distinct CDR3 sequences, about 31% of which appear only once. The specimen comprised PBMCs, mostly from graft donor cells, sampled 360 days after TCRalphabeta/CD19-depleted stem cell transplant. The receptors were gathered from a boy under two years old who had a stem cell transplant for SCID, so the T cells may come from the graft donor.

This clonotype was observed a handful of times. The chain employs TRBV20-1 and TRBJ2-5, with D perhaps matching TRBD1 or TRBD2 (5 bases each). The CDR3 is 16 residues long. Between the trimmed V and J ends, which lost 1 base and 0 bases, there was a span of 15 bases. CDR1 is DFQATT, CDR2 SNEGSKA, per germline (reference sequence). Written as DNA, the CDR3 is TGCAGTGCTAGAGGAATGTCCGGGACGTACCAAGAGACCCAGTACTTC. As protein: CSARGMSGTYQETQYF.

The CDR3 DNA reads TGCGCCAGCAGCGCACTCGGATCCGGGACCCTACGGAACACCGGGGAGCTGTTTTTT. Translating it yields CASSALGSGTLRNTGELFF. This chain connects TRBV5-1 to TRBJ2-2; TRBD1 or TRBD2 may be the D gene (5 bases each). CDR3 length: 19 residues. Trimming cost V 4 bases and J 1 base, with 23 bases left between them. Germline assignment: CDR1 SGHRS and CDR2 YFSETQ.

The chain has TRBV12-3 or TRBV12-4 and TRBJ2-7; a weak D match, TRBD1 (5 bases). The V end was cut by 3 bases, the J end by 6 bases, with 12 bases between. The CDR3 extends over 13 amino acids. The CDR3 bases are TGTGCCAGCAGTTTTGGGCATCAGGGCGAGCAGTACTTC. Translation gives CASSFGHQGEQYF.

The chain links TRBV6-2 or TRBV6-3 to TRBJ2-1, with D perhaps TRBD2 (7 bases). The germline V and J ends were trimmed by 0 bases and 4 bases, with 10 bases remaining between them. The CDR3 consists of 15 residues. Germline V gene sequence: CDR1 MNHEY, CDR2 SVGEGT. CDR3 nucleotide sequence: TGTGCCAGCAGTTACTCTGCGGGGGCATACAATGAGCAGTTCTTC. Translated: CASSYSAGAYNEQFF.

The chain has TRBV29-1 and TRBJ1-1, with 8 bases that match TRBD1. The CDR3 runs to 15 residues. Germline V gene sequence: CDR1 SQVTM, CDR2 ANQGSEA. V gave up 6 bases and J gave up 5 bases; unmatched junction bases: 14. The chain's CDR3 is CSVPMTGALLTEAFF. The CDR3 bases are TGCAGCGTCCCTATGACAGGGGCCCTCCTGACTGAAGCTTTCTTT.

V gene TRBV7-2 combines with J gene TRBJ2-7; D is unresolved. The CDR3 spans 14 residues. Germline V CDR1 and CDR2: SGHTA, FQGNSA. The V end was cut by 5 bases, the J end by 2 bases, with 13 bases between. Written as DNA, the CDR3 is TGTGCCAGCAGCGCAGAATGGGCAGCCTACGAGCAGTACTTC. It codes for CASSAEWAAYEQYF.

V usage is TRBV5-1 and J usage is TRBJ2-3, with 7 bases matching TRBD2. J lost 6 bases, V lost 4 bases, and 11 bases had no gene match. CDR1 is SGHRS, CDR2 YFSETQ, per germline. This CDR3 has 15 residues. Here the CDR3 reads CASSLPGTIKDTQYF. The DNA of the CDR3 is TGCGCCAGCAGCCTACCGGGGACTATTAAGGATACGCAGTATTTT.

The chain couples TRBV4-1 to TRBJ1-2; D may be TRBD1 (5 bases). The CDR3 is made up of 15 amino acids. From germline, CDR1 is MGHRA and CDR2 YSYEKL. V was trimmed by 0 bases and J by 0 bases, leaving 8 bases between them. CDR3 residues: CASSQEGRANYGYTF. CDR3 bases: TGCGCCAGCAGCCAAGAAGGCAGGGCTAACTATGGCTACACCTTC.

The V call is TRBV6-1, the J call TRBJ1-1; D ambiguous. V was shortened by 4 bases and J by 1 base, with 19 bases between the two germline ends. The germline gives CDR1 MNHNS, CDR2 SASEGT. CDR3 length equals 17 residues. The CDR3 reads CASSVLPHSVANTEAFF. The CDR3 coding sequence is TGTGCCAGCAGTGTGCTTCCACACAGTGTAGCGAACACTGAAGCTTTCTTT.

The gene calls are TRBV2 and TRBJ2-7, with 7 bases aligning to TRBD1. The germline gives CDR1 SNHLY, CDR2 FYNNEI. V shed 7 bases, J shed 3 bases, and the junction held 9 bases outside the gene matches. The CDR3 has 14 amino acids. The CDR3 protein is CASISRQGYYEQYF. The CDR3 nucleotides are TGTGCCAGCATCAGTCGACAGGGTTACTACGAGCAGTACTTC.

This rearrangement joins TRBV11-2 to TRBJ2-7; TRBD1 is a possible D gene (6 bases). The ends were cut back, 1 base at V and 1 base at J, with 14 bases in the middle. Germline lookup yields CDR1 SGHAT and CDR2 FQNNGV. The CDR3 extends over 16 amino acids. CDR3 nucleotide sequence: TGTGCCAGCAGCTTAGTGAGCACAGGGCATTCCTACGAGCAGTACTTC. Translated, it gives CASSLVSTGHSYEQYF.

The chain combines TRBV12-5 with TRBJ1-5; D not certain. CDR1 is LGHNT and CDR2 is FRNRAP in the germline V gene. This CDR3 region has 14 residues. V was trimmed by 3 bases and J by 0 bases, leaving 6 bases between them. The CDR3 nucleotides read TGTGCTAGTGGTTTCGGGGATAGCAATCAGCCCCAGCATTTT. It specifies CASGFGDSNQPQHF.

The chain links TRBV5-1 to TRBJ2-1; 11 bases agree with TRBD2. This CDR3 contains 16 residues. The V gene end was trimmed by 0 bases and the J gene end by 10 bases; junction bases not matched to a gene: 9. CDR1 is SGHRS, CDR2 YFSETQ, per germline. CDR3 protein: CASSLEVAGGRLEQFF. The CDR3 DNA follows: TGCGCCAGCAGCTTGGAGGTAGCGGGGGGGCGTCTGGAGCAGTTCTTC.

The sample holds a few counts of this clonotype. V gene TRBV4-1 combines with J gene TRBJ2-2; the D is unclear. V dropped 1 base and J dropped 3 bases, with 18 bases sitting between them. The germline V gene has CDR1 MGHRA and CDR2 YSYEKL. The CDR3 runs 18 residues. CDR3 sequence: CASSQGTPSKSYTGELFF. In DNA form, the CDR3 reads TGCGCCAGCAGCCAAGGGACCCCGTCTAAATCTTACACCGGGGAGCTGTTTTTT.

V usage is TRBV20-1 and J usage is TRBJ2-2, with 10 bases fitting TRBD2. Trimming took 6 bases from V and 3 from J; bases not matched to a gene: 10. The CDR3 covers 16 residues. CDR1 is DFQATT and CDR2 is SNEGSKA in the germline V gene (reference sequence). This chain's CDR3 is CSAKTPGLAYTGELFF. The CDR3 nucleotides read TGCAGTGCCAAGACCCCGGGACTAGCGTACACCGGGGAGCTGTTTTTT.

The chain has TRBV12-3 or TRBV12-4 and TRBJ2-3, with TRBD2 matching over 13 bases. V lost 5 bases and J lost 3; bases outside the gene matches: 8. The CDR3 length is 17 residues. The CDR3 here is CASSLTKTSGGTDTQYF. CDR3 coding DNA: TGTGCCAGCAGTCTGACGAAGACTAGCGGGGGGACAGATACGCAGTATTTT.

This sequence joins TRBV28 and TRBJ2-2; tentatively, D is TRBD1 (6 bases). Between the trimmed V and J ends, which lost 1 base and 2 bases, there was a span of 11 bases. Looked up from germline, CDR1 is MDHEN and CDR2 is SYDVKM. The CDR3 spans 16 residues. CDR3: CASSLSTGLNTGELFF. CDR3 nucleotides: TGTGCCAGCAGTTTATCGACAGGCCTTAACACCGGGGAGCTGTTTTTT. The variable domain in full, completed from reference TRBV28 and TRBJ2-2, reads DVKVTQSSRYLVKRTGEKVFLECVQDMDHENMFWYRQDPGLGLRLIYFSYDVKMKEKGDIPEGYSVSREKKERFSLILESASTNQTSMYLCASSLSTGLNTGELFFGEGSRLTVL.

This clonotype has more than one count but fewer than ten. This chain joins TRBV3-1 and TRBJ1-2, with 10 bases fitting TRBD1. V shed 4 bases and J 8 bases; nucleotides not matched to a gene: 1. The CDR3 is 12 amino acids. In germline, CDR1 is LGHDT, CDR2 YNNKEL (reference sequence). The CDR3 region is CASSPGQGGYTF. The CDR3 coding sequence is TGTGCCAGCAGCCCGGGACAGGGGGGCTACACCTTC.

This clonotype came up a few times. The chain has TRBV4-1 and TRBJ2-1, with 7 bases matching TRBD1. The length of the CDR3 is 12 residues. After removal of 8 bases from V and 6 bases from J, the junction contained 4 bases not matched to a gene. Germline V gene data show CDR1 as MGHRA and CDR2 as YSYEKL. The CDR3 here is CASGPGGNEQFF. The DNA for the CDR3 is TGCGCCAGCGGACCAGGGGGCAATGAGCAGTTCTTC.

This clonotype was seen ten or more times. V usage is TRBV7-8 and J usage is TRBJ2-3, with D perhaps TRBD1 (5 bases). The germline V gene has CDR1 SGHVS and CDR2 FQNEAQ. The CDR3 spans 15 residues. V dropped 1 base and J dropped 6 bases, with 14 bases sitting between them. The CDR3 bases are TGTGCCAGCAGCTTAGGCCCACACAGGCCGGATACGCAGTATTTT. This encodes CASSLGPHRPDTQYF. Based on the CDR3 plus reference TRBV7-8 and TRBJ2-3, the full variable domain is GAGVSQSPRYKVAKRGQDVALRCDPISGHVSLFWYQQALGQGPEFLTYFQNEAQLDKSGLPSDRFFAERPEGSVSTLKIQRTQQEDSAVYLCASSLGPHRPDTQYFGPGTRLTVL.

The rearrangement joins TRBV29-1 to TRBJ1-1; the D gene is possibly TRBD1 (6 bases). Trimming cost V 7 bases and J 7 bases, with 16 bases left between them. The CDR3 has 12 residues. Germline V gives CDR1 SQVTM, CDR2 ANQGSEA. DNA of the CDR3: TGCAGCGCCGCACGGGACACCCGTGAAGCTTTCTTT. Translating it yields CSAARDTREAFF.

The chain is built from TRBV27 and TRBJ2-7; 8 bases line up with TRBD1. Germline CDR1 is MNHEY and CDR2 is SMNVEV (reference sequence). The V segment lost 5 bases and the J segment 4 bases; nucleotides outside the gene matches: 10. CDR3 size: 15 residues. Here the CDR3 reads CASSLTGTGDYEQYF. CDR3 DNA sequence: TGTGCCAGCAGTCTCACCGGGACAGGAGATTACGAGCAGTACTTC.

V usage is TRBV12-3 or TRBV12-4 and J usage is TRBJ1-1, with D unresolved. This CDR3 has 10 amino acids. Trimming left V 2 bases short and J 7 bases short, with 2 bases between. The CDR3 spells CASSLLEAFF. DNA of the CDR3: TGTGCCAGCAGTTTACTTGAAGCTTTCTTT.

A few counts support this clonotype. This sequence joins TRBV19 and TRBJ1-5, with D hard to call. In germline, CDR1 is LNHDA, CDR2 SQIVND (reference sequence). The length of the CDR3 is 11 residues. CDR3 coding DNA: TGTGCAAGTTGGGGCAATCAGCCCCAGCATTTT. It translates to CASWGNQPQHF.

This chain links TRBV13 with TRBJ2-1; D gene uncertain. Trimming took off 5 bases at V and 7 bases at J, with 18 bases between the two ends. This CDR3 has 15 residues. CDR1 and CDR2 from the germline V gene are PRHDT and FYEKMQ (reference sequence). The CDR3 region is CASSERHTIMNEQFF. DNA for the CDR3: TGTGCCAGCAGCGAGCGTCATACGATTATGAATGAGCAGTTCTTC.

About this clonotype: A junction end diverges from the germline sequence, so it may reflect a read error. The V and J genes are TRBV18 and TRBJ1-6; TRBD1 is a possible D gene (6 bases). This CDR3 comprises 16 residues. From germline, CDR1 is KGHSH and CDR2 LQKENI. The CDR3 reads CVSSPQGGSYNSPLHF. CDR3 nucleotides: TGTGTCAGCTCACCCCAAGGGGGCTCCTATAATTCACCCCTCCACTTT.

The V and J genes are TRBV7-2 and TRBJ2-7; D is possibly TRBD2 (6 bases). Looked up from germline, CDR1 is SGHTA and CDR2 is FQGNSA. This CDR3 has 14 amino acids. V shed 5 bases and J shed 3 bases, with 14 bases lying between them. The CDR3 nucleotides are TGTGCCAGCAGCCTCCGCCTCGGGGGCTACGAGCAGTACTTC. Translation: CASSLRLGGYEQYF.

The rearrangement joins TRBV3-1 to TRBJ2-1; D unclear. The CDR3 loop spans 12 amino acids. V was clipped by 5 bases and J by 9 bases, with 11 bases between them. From germline, CDR1 is LGHDT and CDR2 YNNKEL (reference sequence). CDR3 loop: CASSFRRSEQFF. CDR3 nucleotides: TGTGCCAGCAGCTTCCGACGTAGTGAGCAGTTCTTC.